A single TCR beta chain is shown here with its context. TCRdb recomputed calls from the 5' RACE reads with MiXCR, one row per CDR3 protein. The profile covers 600,000 to 800,000 distinct CDR3 sequences, with over 20% appearing a single time and roughly 4% taken by the ten largest. The sample belongs to a study of identical twins. The ends lost 5 bases at V and 6 bases at J; junction bases unmatched: 7. The CDR3 has 15 amino acids. This sample was shared with a second study, whose subject was T cells expressing NK-cell markers.

This clonotype was obtained from a woman under 30 in good health. V usage is TRBV12-3 or TRBV12-4 and J usage is TRBJ2-2, with 9 nucleotides matching TRBD2. The sequencing input was PBMCs. The CDR3 sequence: CASSASGALAGELFF. The CDR3 region has the DNA TGTGCCAGCAGTGCTAGCGGGGCCCTGGCCGGGGAGCTGTTTTTT.